These 24 T cell receptor beta chains originate from one sample sequenced in a study of T cell clones after liver transplantation. The data were produced by immunoSEQ multiplex PCR, yet TCRdb's version contains in-frame clones alone and is incomplete. In the table there are around 19,000 clones, 80% to 90% of which are singletons. This sample comprised CD8+ T cells from blood, obtained before liver transplant. Receptors originate from a human donor who received a liver transplant.

The chain has TRBV6-1 and TRBJ2-3; D gene unclear. Germline V gives CDR1 MNHNS, CDR2 SASEGT. The CDR3 sequence is 12 residues long. The germline V and J ends were trimmed by 3 bases and 1 base, with 2 bases remaining between them. In DNA form, the CDR3 reads TGTGCCAGCAGTGAGGGCACAGATACGCAGTATTTT. It yields the protein CASSEGTDTQYF.

V is TRBV5-1 and J is TRBJ2-7; D perhaps matches TRBD1 (6 bases). The CDR3 contains 14 residues. V gave up 0 bases and J gave up 1 base, with 8 bases separating them. CDR1 is SGHRS, CDR2 YFSETQ, per germline. This chain's CDR3 is CASSLADSSYEQYF. The CDR3 DNA is TGCGCCAGCAGCTTGGCGGACAGTTCCTACGAGCAGTACTTC.

The rearrangement joins TRBV5-1 to TRBJ2-2; the match to TRBD2 covers 12 bases. Trimming at V came to 1 base and at J to 5 bases, leaving 3 bases not matched to a gene. Germline-derived CDR1 and CDR2 are SGHRS and YFSETQ. The CDR3 spans 16 residues. CDR3 coding DNA: TGCGCCAGCAGCTTGTTTACTAGCGGGAGGACCGGGGAGCTGTTTTTT. Its protein product is CASSLFTSGRTGELFF.

The chain couples TRBV28 to TRBJ1-5; 9 bases line up with TRBD1. V lost 8 bases and J lost 2; bases outside the gene matches: 13. The CDR3 runs 17 residues. Germline lookup yields CDR1 MDHEN and CDR2 SYDVKM. For the CDR3, the DNA is TGTGCCAGCGCGAGCCTGACAGGGGGAACCCGCAATCAGCCCCAGCATTTT. It yields the protein CASASLTGGTRNQPQHF.

V and J are TRBV7-9 and TRBJ1-1; D gene uncertain. The CDR3 covers 15 residues. V was clipped by 0 bases and J by 11 bases, with 19 bases between them. Germline values: CDR1 SEHNR, CDR2 FQNEAQ (reference sequence). The DNA of the CDR3 is TGTGCCAGCAGCTTAGCCTTAGACGGGGTTTATTTGGCTTTCTTT. This sequence encodes CASSLALDGVYLAFF.

This chain joins TRBV6-5 and TRBJ1-3; D gene ambiguous. The germline CDR1 and CDR2 sequences are MNHEY and SVGAGI. The CDR3 has 13 amino acids. Trimming shortened V by 8 bases and J by 0 bases, and 8 bases separated the two germline ends. The CDR3 protein is CASGWGSGNTIYF. The CDR3 DNA is TGTGCCAGCGGATGGGGCTCTGGAAACACCATATATTTT.

The gene calls are TRBV2 and TRBJ1-1; weak D call: TRBD1 (6 bases). The CDR3 spans 17 residues. V gave up 2 bases and J gave up 7 bases, with 23 bases separating them. From germline, CDR1 is SNHLY and CDR2 FYNNEI. As DNA, the CDR3 is TGTGCCAGCAGTGAATATTCAGCCGGGGGGCCATCGGGTGAAGCTTTCTTT. Amino acid sequence: CASSEYSAGGPSGEAFF. Full variable domain (remainder filled in from reference TRBV2 and TRBJ1-1): EPEVTQTPSHQVTQMGQEVILRCVPISNHLYFYWYRQILGQKVEFLVSFYNNEISEKSEIFDDQFSVERPDGSNFTLKIRSTKLEDSAMYFCASSEYSAGGPSGEAFFGQGTRLTVV.

The chain employs TRBV2 and TRBJ2-5; 15 bases are shared with TRBD2. The junction had 6 bases not matched to a gene; V was cut back by 5 bases and J by 5 bases. The CDR3 length is 16 residues. The germline gives CDR1 SNHLY, CDR2 FYNNEI. In nucleotides, the CDR3 is TGTGCCAGCAGTTGGACTAGCGGGAGGGTAGGGGAGACCCAGTACTTC. Its protein is CASSWTSGRVGETQYF. Using reference TRBV2 and TRBJ2-5 for the parts outside the CDR3, the full variable domain is EPEVTQTPSHQVTQMGQEVILRCVPISNHLYFYWYRQILGQKVEFLVSFYNNEISEKSEIFDDQFSVERPDGSNFTLKIRSTKLEDSAMYFCASSWTSGRVGETQYFGPGTRLLVL.

The V call is TRBV7-9, the J call TRBJ1-2, with a weak D call TRBD1 (5 bases). The V end lost 1 base, the J end lost 4 bases, and 10 bases lay between the germline ends. This CDR3 is 14 amino acids long. Germline V gene lookup returns CDR1 SEHNR and CDR2 FQNEAQ (reference sequence). Written as DNA, the CDR3 is TGTGCCAGCAGCTTAGTCGAGGGGCCCTATGGCTACACCTTC. It encodes CASSLVEGPYGYTF.

The gene calls are TRBV9 and TRBJ1-1; 7 bases match TRBD1. V lost 1 base, J lost 9 bases, and 12 bases stayed unmatched. This CDR3 has 15 residues. The germline gives CDR1 SGDLS, CDR2 YYNGEE. CDR3 in amino acids: CASSVIEGAGGKAFF. The CDR3 bases are TGTGCCAGCAGCGTAATAGAGGGGGCGGGTGGGAAAGCTTTCTTT.

The rearrangement uses TRBV6-5 and TRBJ1-1; 7 nucleotides agree with TRBD1. The V and J ends lost 6 bases and 3 bases, in that order; junction bases with no gene match: 7. Looked up from germline, CDR1 is MNHEY and CDR2 is SVGAGI. There are 14 residues in the CDR3. CDR3 coding DNA: TGTGCCAGCAGCCCCGGGACAGCCTACACTGAAGCTTTCTTT. Amino acids: CASSPGTAYTEAFF.

The rearrangement links TRBV7-9 to TRBJ2-6; D is possibly TRBD1 (6 bases). The germline gives CDR1 SEHNR, CDR2 FQNEAQ (reference sequence). Deletions cut 5 bases from V and 0 bases from J, with 20 bases between. The CDR3 runs to 19 residues. The CDR3 nucleotides are TGTGCCAGCAGCGAGAGGGCAGGGGTCCCCCTCTCTGGGGCCAACGTCCTGACTTTC. It codes for CASSERAGVPLSGANVLTF.

The rearrangement uses TRBV4-3 and TRBJ2-1; perhaps TRBD1 as D (7 bases). In germline, CDR1 is LGHNA, CDR2 YSLEER. The V and J ends lost 0 bases and 7 bases respectively, with 19 bases between them. CDR3 length equals 17 residues. The CDR3 loop is CASSQESGRGRLNEQFF. Written as DNA, the CDR3 is TGCGCCAGCAGCCAAGAATCGGGCAGGGGGAGGCTGAATGAGCAGTTCTTC.

This chain uses TRBV28 with TRBJ1-1, with D perhaps TRBD1 (5 bases). Germline V gives CDR1 MDHEN, CDR2 SYDVKM. V dropped 3 bases and J dropped 1 base, with 12 bases sitting between them. The CDR3 sequence is 15 residues long. This CDR3 is CASSLIGVANTEAFF. The CDR3 region has the DNA TGTGCCAGCAGTTTGATAGGGGTGGCGAACACTGAAGCTTTCTTT.

This chain links TRBV7-6 with TRBJ1-5; possibly TRBD1 for D (5 bases). Germline CDR1 reads SGHVS; CDR2 reads FNYEAQ. The CDR3 contains 12 residues. V lost 5 bases and J 7 bases, leaving 9 bases between the germline ends. The chain's CDR3 is CASSQGGQPQHF. The CDR3 DNA reads as TGTGCCAGCAGCCAGGGCGGCCAGCCCCAGCATTTT. Supplemented by reference TRBV7-6 and TRBJ1-5, the full variable domain reads GAGVSQSPRYKVTKRGQDVALRCDPISGHVSLYWYRQALGQGPEFLTYFNYEAQQDKSGLPNDRFSAERPEGSISTLTIQRTEQRDSAMYRCASSQGGQPQHFGDGTRLSIL.

V gene TRBV11-2 combines with J gene TRBJ1-1, with a possible D match to TRBD1 (5 bases). Germline CDR1 and CDR2: SGHAT and FQNNGV. V dropped 5 bases and J dropped 4 bases, with 14 bases sitting between them. This CDR3 is built from 14 residues. The CDR3 DNA reads TGTGCCAGCAGCCCCCAGCGGGGGGGCACTGAAGCTTTCTTT. Translation gives CASSPQRGGTEAFF.

This clone was picked up one time. Here the CDR3 reads CASSHMGGTDTQYF. The DNA for the CDR3 is TGTGCCAGCAGCCACATGGGGGGGACAGATACGCAGTATTTT. V and J are TRBV7-9 and TRBJ2-3; 7 positions agree with TRBD2. The germline CDR1 and CDR2 sequences are SEHNR and FQNEAQ (reference sequence). The CDR3 length is 14 residues. V lost 5 bases and J lost 3; bases outside the gene matches: 5.

V usage is TRBV10-3 and J usage is TRBJ2-7; 9 bases align to TRBD2. V was clipped by 0 bases and J by 4 bases; unmatched bases: 7. Per the germline V gene, CDR1 is ENHRY and CDR2 is SYGVKD. This CDR3 has 16 amino acids. The DNA of the CDR3 is TGTGCCATCAGTGAGTCGGCGGGAGGGCTGGGGTACGAGCAGTACTTC. Translating it yields CAISESAGGLGYEQYF.

The chain combines TRBV6-6 with TRBJ1-2; D uncertain. The CDR3 is 16 amino acids. Trimming cost V 0 bases and J 8 bases, with 19 bases left between them. CDR1 is MNHNY, CDR2 SVGAGI, per germline (reference sequence). As DNA, the CDR3 is TGTGCCAGCAGTTACTCGAATATCCGCAATGACCCAGGCTACACCTTC. This gives the protein CASSYSNIRNDPGYTF.

V usage is TRBV5-1 and J usage is TRBJ2-2, with D maybe TRBD1 (6 bases). Germline V gene lookup returns CDR1 SGHRS and CDR2 YFSETQ. This CDR3 contains 15 residues. V gave up 4 bases and J gave up 5 bases, with 15 bases separating them. CDR3 amino acids: CASSLYWGQTGELFF. Written as DNA, the CDR3 is TGCGCCAGCAGCCTCTACTGGGGGCAGACCGGGGAGCTGTTTTTT. The variable domain in full, with the rest retrieved from reference TRBV5-1 and TRBJ2-2, is KAGVTQTPRYLIKTRGQQVTLSCSPISGHRSVSWYQQTPGQGLQFLFEYFSETQRNKGNFPGRFSGRQFSNSRSEMNVSTLELGDSALYLCASSLYWGQTGELFFGEGSRLTVL.

The rearrangement uses TRBV9 and TRBJ2-2, with D perhaps given as TRBD1 or TRBD2 (5 bases each). V was pared by 0 bases and J by 7 bases, with 13 bases between. Germline V lookup: CDR1 SGDLS, CDR2 YYNGEE. This CDR3 has 15 amino acids. The CDR3: CASSVGGVGDGELFF. The DNA for the CDR3 is TGTGCCAGCAGCGTAGGAGGGGTGGGCGACGGGGAGCTGTTTTTT.

V and J are TRBV7-2 and TRBJ2-4; D ambiguous. V was trimmed by 5 bases and J by 4 bases, leaving 12 bases between them. The germline V gene encodes CDR1 SGHTA and CDR2 FQGNSA. This CDR3 comprises 14 residues. CDR3 DNA sequence: TGTGCCAGCAGCGACGGTCGGCTGAAAAACATTCAGTACTTC. Translation: CASSDGRLKNIQYF.

This rearrangement joins TRBV9 to TRBJ2-7; 11 bases map to TRBD2. Losses at the gene ends were 0 bases for V and 5 bases for J; bases not matched to a gene: 10. The germline V gene encodes CDR1 SGDLS and CDR2 YYNGEE. This CDR3 has 17 residues. The CDR3 DNA sequence: TGTGCCAGCAGCGTAGGATCGTCGACTAGCGGGACGCACGAGCAGTACTTC. This codes for CASSVGSSTSGTHEQYF.

The chain is built from TRBV6-4 and TRBJ2-1; possible D gene TRBD2, 7 bases. The length of the CDR3 is 10 residues. Per the germline V gene, CDR1 is MRHNA and CDR2 is SNTAGT. V was clipped by 11 bases and J by 7 bases, with 9 bases between them. The CDR3 loop reads CAGGANEQFF. The CDR3 DNA reads TGTGCCGGGGGGGCAAATGAGCAGTTCTTC.